The 30 T cell receptor beta chains given below trace back to one sample, sequenced in a study of cytomegalovirus exposure and HLA in healthy donors. Researchers ran the PCR with 60 Vbeta and 13 Jbeta primers. Profiling relied on immunoSEQ multiplex PCR, and the TCRdb table lists in-frame clones only, not all of them. This table holds approximately 170,000 clones, around 78% found once. Sequenced input: PBMCs. The receptor set was obtained from a female donor in good health and CMV-seronegative.

The V and J genes are TRBV5-5 and TRBJ1-2; 9 bases align to TRBD1. The CDR3 loop spans 14 amino acids. Trimming at V came to 4 bases and at J to 3 bases, leaving 4 bases not matched to a gene. CDR1 SGHKS and CDR2 YYEKEE come from the germline V gene (reference sequence). The CDR3 sequence: CASSRQGGDYGYTF. CDR3 sequence (DNA): TGTGCCAGCAGCAGACAGGGGGGGGACTATGGCTACACCTTC. Using reference TRBV5-5 and TRBJ1-2 for the parts outside the CDR3, the full variable domain is DAGVTQSPTHLIKTRGQQVTLRCSPISGHKSVSWYQQVLGQGPQFIFQYYEKEERGRGNFPDRFSARQFPNYSSELNVNALLLGDSALYLCASSRQGGDYGYTFGSGTRLTVV.

The chain carries TRBV27 and TRBJ1-6, with 11 bases lining up with TRBD1. V was clipped by 6 bases and J by 7 bases; unmatched bases: 5. The germline CDR1 and CDR2 sequences are MNHEY and SMNVEV (reference sequence). This CDR3 has 15 residues. CDR3 coding DNA: TGTGCCAGCAGCCGCGGGACAGGGGGGAATTCACCCCTCCACTTT. It yields the protein CASSRGTGGNSPLHF.

This clone appeared once. This chain connects TRBV6-5 to TRBJ2-5, with D perhaps matching TRBD2 (7 bases). Germline lookup yields CDR1 MNHEY and CDR2 SVGAGI. The CDR3 covers 16 residues. Trimming left V 0 bases short and J 5 bases short, with 16 bases between. The CDR3 here is CASSYSYRGAKETQYF. The DNA of the CDR3 is TGTGCCAGCAGTTACTCGTACCGGGGGGCGAAGGAGACCCAGTACTTC.

The chain is built from TRBV28 and TRBJ2-7, with 10 bases matching TRBD2. The CDR3 has 20 amino acids. V lost 6 bases, J lost 6 bases, and 26 bases stayed unmatched. From germline, CDR1 is MDHEN and CDR2 SYDVKM. The chain's CDR3 is CASRPGSGAGSGRVPGEQYF. CDR3 in DNA: TGTGCCAGCAGGCCCGGATCAGGGGCAGGGAGCGGGAGGGTCCCCGGCGAGCAGTACTTC.

The chain recombines TRBV7-3 with TRBJ1-2; the match to TRBD1 covers 7 bases. Losses at the gene ends were 5 bases for V and 2 bases for J; bases not matched to a gene: 2. This CDR3 has 13 amino acids. The V gene's germline CDR1 is SGHTA and CDR2 FQGTGA. CDR3 protein: CASSPDRNYGYTF. For the CDR3, the DNA is TGTGCCAGCAGCCCGGACAGGAACTATGGCTACACCTTC.

V usage is TRBV5-8 and J usage is TRBJ2-3; perhaps TRBD2 as D (6 bases). Germline CDR1 is SGHTS and CDR2 is YDEGEE. With 1 base removed from V and 1 base from J, the gap between germline ends came to 16 bases. The CDR3 loop spans 17 amino acids. Here the CDR3 DNA reads TGTGCCAGCAGCTTGATGAGCGGCTCTAGCGGCACAGATACGCAGTATTTT. Its protein product is CASSLMSGSSGTDTQYF.

V and J are TRBV28 and TRBJ1-5, with 8 bases fitting TRBD1. This CDR3 is 15 amino acids long. V lost 4 bases to trimming and J lost 7 bases; unmatched junction nucleotides: 9. Germline CDR1 MDHEN, CDR2 SYDVKM. The CDR3 sequence is CASSSPSDREQPQHF. In DNA, the CDR3 is TGTGCCAGCAGTTCCCCATCGGACAGGGAGCAGCCCCAGCATTTT.

The rearrangement links TRBV1 to TRBJ2-3; the table's TRBD2 call for D was not verified on the DNA. TRBV1 has pseudogene status. The CDR3 loop spans 17 amino acids. The DNA of the CDR3 is TGCACCAGCAGCCAACCCACCGGGGCGGGAGGCACAGATACGCAGTATTTT. This translates into CTSSQPTGAGGTDTQYF.

Concerning this clone itself: The junction and the germline gene differ at one end; a read error may be behind it. This chain links TRBV15 with TRBJ2-7; D not certain. Germline lookup yields CDR1 LNHNV and CDR2 YYDKDF (reference sequence). The CDR3 spans 12 residues. CDR3 nucleotide sequence: TGTGCCACCTCGTCCCTCTCCCACGAGCAGTACTTC. Translation: CATSSLSHEQYF.

The rearrangement joins TRBV7-2 to TRBJ1-5; TRBD1 agrees at 9 bases. This CDR3 is 14 amino acids long. After removal of 4 bases from V and 2 bases from J, the junction contained 0 bases not matched to a gene. Germline V gene sequence: CDR1 SGHTA, CDR2 FQGNSA. The CDR3 loop reads CASSWDRGNQPQHF. As DNA, the CDR3 is TGTGCCAGCAGCTGGGACAGGGGCAATCAGCCCCAGCATTTT.

The CDR3 loop reads CASSYLDRNTEAFF. CDR3 nucleotides: TGTGCCAGCAGTTACTTGGACAGAAACACTGAAGCTTTCTTT. This chain joins TRBV6-5 and TRBJ1-1, with D possibly being TRBD1 (6 bases). This CDR3 has 14 amino acids. Germline V gives CDR1 MNHEY, CDR2 SVGAGI. Trimming shortened V by 1 base and J by 2 bases, and 8 bases separated the two germline ends.

The chain links TRBV30 to TRBJ2-7; 8 bases match TRBD2. Germline trimming cut 0 bases from V and 6 bases from J; bases unmatched to any gene: 10. The germline V gene has CDR1 GTSNPN and CDR2 SVGIG (reference sequence). The CDR3 length is 15 residues. CDR3 coding DNA: TGTGCCTGGAGTGTACTCGGGACTAGGGGGATCGAGCAGTACTTC. Translating gives CAWSVLGTRGIEQYF.

The chain joins TRBV6-1 to TRBJ1-3; D might be TRBD1 (5 bases). Germline CDR1 MNHNS, CDR2 SASEGT. The CDR3 has 14 amino acids. Between the trimmed V and J ends, which lost 5 bases and 7 bases, there was a span of 15 bases. The CDR3: CASSYGGQGNTIYF. CDR3 nucleotide sequence: TGTGCCAGCAGTTATGGAGGGCAGGGTAACACCATATATTTT.

The chain links TRBV7-6 to TRBJ2-1, with TRBD2 matching 12 bases. V shed 2 bases, J shed 7 bases, and the junction held 6 bases outside the gene matches. The length of the CDR3 is 16 residues. Per the germline V gene, CDR1 is SGHVS and CDR2 is FNYEAQ. The CDR3 reads CASSLLWTSGDNEQFF. CDR3 DNA sequence: TGTGCCAGCAGCTTACTGTGGACTAGCGGGGATAATGAGCAGTTCTTC.

The chain has TRBV6-5 and TRBJ2-1, with 8 positions matching TRBD2. Germline V lookup: CDR1 MNHEY, CDR2 SVGAGI. With 5 bases clipped from V and 15 bases from J, the junction kept 15 bases outside the gene matches. This CDR3 comprises 14 residues. The CDR3 spells CASSAPGLVSEVFF. The CDR3 coding sequence is TGTGCCAGCAGTGCCCCGGGACTAGTATCGGAGGTGTTCTTC.

As concerns this clone: A junction boundary mismatches the germline segment, possibly from a read error. The chain couples TRBV2 to TRBJ2-6; 7 nucleotides line up with TRBD1. From germline, CDR1 is SNHLY and CDR2 FYNNEI. The CDR3 spans 17 residues. CDR3 DNA: TGTGCCAGCAGTGAATCTCAGGGGGTCGTTGGGGCCAACGGCCTGACTTTC. This gives the protein CASSESQGVVGANGLTF.

This sequence joins TRBV27 and TRBJ2-6, with 7 bases aligning to TRBD1. The CDR3 extends over 19 amino acids. The V segment lost 4 bases and the J segment 3 bases; nucleotides outside the gene matches: 15. CDR1 and CDR2 from the germline V gene are MNHEY and SMNVEV (reference sequence). The CDR3 nucleotides read TGTGCCAGCAGTTCTTACTCACAAGACACAGGGGTTGGGGCCAACGTCCTGACTTTC. Its translation is CASSSYSQDTGVGANVLTF.

The chain joins TRBV7-2 to TRBJ2-1; tentative D call: TRBD2 (6 bases). Germline lookup yields CDR1 SGHTA and CDR2 FQGNSA. The length of the CDR3 is 15 residues. The V end was cut by 3 bases, the J end by 4 bases, with 13 bases between. Written as DNA, the CDR3 is TGTGCCAGCAGCTTTCAATCTAGCGAATACAATGAGCAGTTCTTC. This translates into CASSFQSSEYNEQFF.

A word on this clone: Mismatch with germline at one junction end may stem from a read error. The chain carries TRBV7-7 and TRBJ2-3; D is perhaps TRBD2 (6 bases). The CDR3 totals 16 residues. Germline V lookup: CDR1 SSHAT, CDR2 FNYEAQ (reference sequence). The CDR3 DNA reads TGTGCTAGCAGCTTAGGTGGACGGGGAGGTGTAGATACGCAGTATTTT. As protein: CASSLGGRGGVDTQYF.

Remarks on this clone: The CDR3 end shows no conserved phenylalanine or tryptophan, and so a read error is likely. The DNA is omitted, as the CDR3 cannot be located on it reliably, and the CDR3 follows TCRdb's listing. The chain combines TRBV7-2 with TRBJ1-2. Per the germline V gene, CDR1 is SGHTA and CDR2 is FQGNSA. The CDR3 comprises 9 residues, both ends counted. CDR3: CATRADRAL.

This chain uses TRBV7-2 with TRBJ1-2; D remains unclear. Between the trimmed V and J ends, which lost 1 base and 0 bases, there was a span of 15 bases. CDR3 length: 17 residues. Germline values: CDR1 SGHTA, CDR2 FQGNSA. In nucleotides, the CDR3 is TGTGCCAGCAGCTTAGTATCTTGGTCTAAAGCTAACTATGGCTACACCTTC. It yields the protein CASSLVSWSKANYGYTF.

V gene TRBV7-9 combines with J gene TRBJ2-7, with a tentative D call TRBD1 (5 bases). The CDR3 sequence is 15 residues long. CDR1 is SEHNR and CDR2 is FQNEAQ in the germline V gene (reference sequence). Trimming stripped 5 bases from V and 2 bases from J, with 16 bases between. This chain's CDR3 is CASSPDTALTYEQYF. CDR3 DNA: TGTGCCAGCAGCCCGGACACCGCCCTAACCTACGAGCAGTACTTC.

This clone was seen only a few times. The gene calls are TRBV12-2 and TRBJ2-7; TRBD2, the D gene given by the table, was not confirmed from the DNA. TRBV12-2 is listed as a pseudogene. CDR3 length equals 15 residues. The CDR3 DNA sequence: TGTGCAAGTCGCCCGCCGGGACTACCGAAATACGAGCAGTACTTC. Translated, it gives CASRPPGLPKYEQYF.

The chain joins TRBV11-3 to TRBJ1-1, with D uncertain. V was cut by 1 base and J by 8 bases, with 11 bases left in between. The CDR3 contains 13 residues. Germline V CDR1 and CDR2: SGHNT, YENEEA. This CDR3 is CASSLGFGQEAFF. In DNA form, the CDR3 reads TGTGCCAGCAGCTTAGGATTTGGGCAGGAAGCTTTCTTT. Combining the CDR3 with reference TRBV11-3 and TRBJ1-1 gives the whole variable domain EAGVVQSPRYKIIEKKQPVAFWCNPISGHNTLYWYLQNLGQGPELLIRYENEEAVDDSQLPKDRFSAERLKGVDSTLKIQPAELGDSAVYLCASSLGFGQEAFFGQGTRLTVV.

The CDR3 DNA follows: TGTGCCAGCAGCTCCGGAGTGGGGACAGGCGTGAGGGAGACCCAGTACTTC. Protein product: CASSSGVGTGVRETQYF. V gene TRBV5-6 combines with J gene TRBJ2-5; 8 bases line up with TRBD1. V lost 3 bases, J lost 5 bases, and 15 bases stayed unmatched. The CDR3 length is 17 residues. CDR1 is SGHDT, CDR2 YYEEEE, per germline.

The CDR3 region has the DNA TGTGCCAGCAGCGCCTCTAGCGGGTCCTACGAGCAGTACTTC. Amino acid sequence: CASSASSGSYEQYF. The V call is TRBV5-4, the J call TRBJ2-7; 8 bases are shared with TRBD2. Germline CDR1 reads SGHNT; CDR2 reads YYREEE (reference sequence). CDR3 length: 14 residues. J lost 1 base, V lost 4 bases, and 4 bases had no gene match. The full variable domain, its missing parts supplied by reference TRBV5-4 and TRBJ2-7, is ETGVTQSPTHLIKTRGQQVTLRCSSQSGHNTVSWYQQALGQGPQFIFQYYREEENGRGNFPPRFSGLQFPNYSSELNVNALELDDSALYLCASSASSGSYEQYFGPGTRLTVT.

CDR3 coding DNA: TGCAGCGTTTTGACAGGGGGTACCTACGAGCAGTACTTC. Translating gives CSVLTGGTYEQYF. The chain has TRBV29-1 and TRBJ2-7; 9 bases line up with TRBD1. This CDR3 region has 13 residues. V shed 5 bases, J shed 2 bases, and the junction held 4 bases outside the gene matches. Germline values: CDR1 SQVTM, CDR2 ANQGSEA.

The V and J genes are TRBV19 and TRBJ2-5, with 12 nucleotides matching TRBD2. Germline V gene data show CDR1 as LNHDA and CDR2 as SQIVND (reference sequence). CDR3 length: 15 amino acids. With 5 bases clipped from V and 3 bases from J, the junction kept 4 bases outside the gene matches. This CDR3 is CASSPRTSGEETQYF. The CDR3, as DNA: TGTGCCAGTAGTCCCCGGACTAGCGGGGAAGAGACCCAGTACTTC.

The V and J genes are TRBV2 and TRBJ1-4; tentatively, D is TRBD1 (6 bases). There are 15 residues in the CDR3. The V gene's germline CDR1 is SNHLY and CDR2 FYNNEI. The V end lost 8 bases, the J end lost 1 base, and 14 bases lay between the germline ends. The CDR3 reads CASWGPVLTNEKLFF. For the CDR3, the DNA is TGTGCCAGCTGGGGGCCAGTTCTAACTAATGAAAAACTGTTTTTT. Complete variable domain (other parts from reference TRBV2 and TRBJ1-4): EPEVTQTPSHQVTQMGQEVILRCVPISNHLYFYWYRQILGQKVEFLVSFYNNEISEKSEIFDDQFSVERPDGSNFTLKIRSTKLEDSAMYFCASWGPVLTNEKLFFGSGTQLSVL.

The chain joins TRBV28 to TRBJ1-1; weak D call: TRBD1 (5 bases). Trimming shortened V by 3 bases and J by 0 bases, and 17 bases separated the two germline ends. This CDR3 has 17 residues. The germline gives CDR1 MDHEN, CDR2 SYDVKM. Here the CDR3 DNA reads TGTGCCAGCAGTTTTAACAATAGGGGCTTGATGAACACTGAAGCTTTCTTT. It translates to CASSFNNRGLMNTEAFF.